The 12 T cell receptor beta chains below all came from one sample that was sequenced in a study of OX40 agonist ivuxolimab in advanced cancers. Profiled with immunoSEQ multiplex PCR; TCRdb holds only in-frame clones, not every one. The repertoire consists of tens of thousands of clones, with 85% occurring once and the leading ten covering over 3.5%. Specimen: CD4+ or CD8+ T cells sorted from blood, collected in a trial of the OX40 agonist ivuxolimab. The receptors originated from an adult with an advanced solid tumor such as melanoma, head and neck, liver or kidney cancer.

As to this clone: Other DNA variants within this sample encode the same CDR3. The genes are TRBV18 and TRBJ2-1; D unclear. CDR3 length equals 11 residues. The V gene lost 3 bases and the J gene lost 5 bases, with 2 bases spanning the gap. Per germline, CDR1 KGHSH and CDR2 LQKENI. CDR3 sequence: CASSPDNEQFF. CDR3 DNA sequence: TGTGCCAGCTCACCCGACAATGAGCAGTTCTTC.

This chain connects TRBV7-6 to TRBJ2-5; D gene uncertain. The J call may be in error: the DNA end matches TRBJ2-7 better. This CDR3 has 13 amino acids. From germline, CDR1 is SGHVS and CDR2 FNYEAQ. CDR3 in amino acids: CASSLESAYEQYF. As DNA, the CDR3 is TGTGCCAGCAGCTTAGAATCCGCCTACGAGCAGTACTTC.

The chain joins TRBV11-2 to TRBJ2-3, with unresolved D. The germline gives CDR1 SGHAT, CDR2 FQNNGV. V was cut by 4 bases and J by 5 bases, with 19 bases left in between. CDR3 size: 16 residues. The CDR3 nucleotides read TGTGCCAGCAGCTCCCCCGTTACGGCCCCGGTAGATACGCAGTATTTT. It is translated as CASSSPVTAPVDTQYF.

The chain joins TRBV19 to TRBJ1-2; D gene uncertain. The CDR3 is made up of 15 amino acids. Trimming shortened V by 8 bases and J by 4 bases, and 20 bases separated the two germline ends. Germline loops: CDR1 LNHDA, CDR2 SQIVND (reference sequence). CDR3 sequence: CASHDLRDIFYGYTF. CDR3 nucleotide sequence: TGTGCCAGTCATGACCTCCGGGATATCTTCTATGGCTACACCTTC. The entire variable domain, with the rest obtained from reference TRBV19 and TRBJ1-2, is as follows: DGGITQSPKYLFRKEGQNVTLSCEQNLNHDAMYWYRQDPGQGLRLIYYSQIVNDFQKGDIAEGYSVSREKKESFPLTVTSAQKNPTAFYLCASHDLRDIFYGYTFGSGTRLTVV.

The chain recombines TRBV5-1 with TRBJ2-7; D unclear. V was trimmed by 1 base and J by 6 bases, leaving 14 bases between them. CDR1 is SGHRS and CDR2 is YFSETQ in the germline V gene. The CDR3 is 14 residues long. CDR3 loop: CASSLSSPVGEQYF. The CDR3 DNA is TGCGCCAGCAGCTTGAGCAGTCCCGTGGGCGAGCAGTACTTC.

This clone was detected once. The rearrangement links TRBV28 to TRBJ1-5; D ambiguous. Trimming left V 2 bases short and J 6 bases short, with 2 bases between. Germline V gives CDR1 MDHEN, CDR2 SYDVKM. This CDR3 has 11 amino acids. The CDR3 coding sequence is TGTGCCAGCAGTTTAACTCAGCCCCAGCATTTT. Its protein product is CASSLTQPQHF.

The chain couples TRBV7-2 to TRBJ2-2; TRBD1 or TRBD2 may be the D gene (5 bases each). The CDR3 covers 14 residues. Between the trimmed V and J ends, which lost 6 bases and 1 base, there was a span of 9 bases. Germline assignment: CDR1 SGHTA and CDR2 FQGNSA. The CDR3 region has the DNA TGTGCCAGCAGTTGGGGGAGGAACACCGGGGAGCTGTTTTTT. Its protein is CASSWGRNTGELFF.

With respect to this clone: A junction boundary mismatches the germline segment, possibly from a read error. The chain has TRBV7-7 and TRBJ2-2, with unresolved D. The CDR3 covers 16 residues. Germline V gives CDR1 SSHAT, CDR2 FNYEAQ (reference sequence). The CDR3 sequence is CASSLFLGGADGELFF. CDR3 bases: TGTGCTAGCAGCCTCTTTCTCGGCGGCGCGGATGGGGAGCTGTTTTTT. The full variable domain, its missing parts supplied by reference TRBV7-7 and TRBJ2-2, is GAGVSQSPRYKVTKRGQDVTLRCDPISSHATLYWYQQALGQGPEFLTYFNYEAQPDKSGLPSDRFSAERPEGSISTLTIQRTEQRDSAMYRCASSLFLGGADGELFFGEGSRLTVL.

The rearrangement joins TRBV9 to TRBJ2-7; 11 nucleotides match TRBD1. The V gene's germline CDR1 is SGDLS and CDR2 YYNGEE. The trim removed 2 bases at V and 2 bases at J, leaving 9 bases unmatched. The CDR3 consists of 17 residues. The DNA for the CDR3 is TGTGCCAGCAGCGTTGGACAGGGGGCCTCTCTTCCCTACGAGCAGTACTTC. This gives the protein CASSVGQGASLPYEQYF.

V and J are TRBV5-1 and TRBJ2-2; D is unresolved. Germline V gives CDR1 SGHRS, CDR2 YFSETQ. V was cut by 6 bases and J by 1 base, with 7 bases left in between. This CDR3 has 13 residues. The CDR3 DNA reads TGCGCCAGCACCACGGGGAACACCGGGGAGCTGTTTTTT. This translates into CASTTGNTGELFF. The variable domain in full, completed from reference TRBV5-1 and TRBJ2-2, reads KAGVTQTPRYLIKTRGQQVTLSCSPISGHRSVSWYQQTPGQGLQFLFEYFSETQRNKGNFPGRFSGRQFSNSRSEMNVSTLELGDSALYLCASTTGNTGELFFGEGSRLTVL.

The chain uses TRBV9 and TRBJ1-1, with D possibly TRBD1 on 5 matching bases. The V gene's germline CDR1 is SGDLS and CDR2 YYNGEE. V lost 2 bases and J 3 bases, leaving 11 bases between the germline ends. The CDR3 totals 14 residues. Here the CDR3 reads CASSVGGRDTEAFF. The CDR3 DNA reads TGTGCCAGCAGCGTCGGGGGACGGGACACTGAAGCTTTCTTT.

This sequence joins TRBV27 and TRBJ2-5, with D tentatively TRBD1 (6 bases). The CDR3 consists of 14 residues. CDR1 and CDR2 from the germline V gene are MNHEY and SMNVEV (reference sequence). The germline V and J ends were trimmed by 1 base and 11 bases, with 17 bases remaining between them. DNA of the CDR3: TGTGCCAGCAGTTTATTCGGGACATTCAGCAAGCAGTACTTC. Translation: CASSLFGTFSKQYF.